The 27 T cell receptor beta chains below were found in one sample sequenced in a study of PD-L1 blockade in urothelial cancer. As for time point: pretreatment peripheral blood. Data came from immunoSEQ multiplex PCR; TCRdb stores just in-frame clones and leaves some out. Here the sample spans approximately 90,000 clones, 84% being singletons. The source was PBMCs, collected around atezolizumab (anti-PD-L1) treatment. The receptors were sampled from a man aged 55 to 70 with urothelial cancer.

V gene TRBV12-2 combines with J gene TRBJ1-5. TRBV12-2 counts as a pseudogene. The CDR3 consists of 16 residues. DNA for the CDR3: TGTGCAAGTCGCTTCCCCGGGAGTATTGGCAATCAGCCCCAGCATTTT. Its translation is CASRFPGSIGNQPQHF.

The rearrangement uses TRBV27 and TRBJ2-5; TRBD2 matches 11 bases. CDR3 length: 15 residues. Unmatched junction bases numbered 8, after V lost 6 bases and J lost 5 bases. Per germline, CDR1 MNHEY and CDR2 SMNVEV (reference sequence). CDR3 loop: CASSQPGTSGETQYF. The CDR3, as DNA: TGTGCCAGCAGCCAGCCGGGGACTAGCGGTGAGACCCAGTACTTC.

V is TRBV6-6 and J is TRBJ1-2; D is undetermined. CDR3 length: 14 residues. Between the trimmed V and J ends, which lost 8 bases and 5 bases, there was a span of 18 bases. Germline-derived CDR1 and CDR2 are MNHNY and SVGAGI (reference sequence). The CDR3, as DNA: TGTGCCAGCCAAGGCGGCACGGCTCGGTATGGCTACACCTTC. Protein product: CASQGGTARYGYTF.

The chain joins TRBV6-1 to TRBJ1-3; TRBD1 agrees at 7 bases. The germline gives CDR1 MNHNS, CDR2 SASEGT. J lost 0 bases, V lost 5 bases, and 4 bases had no gene match. The CDR3 has 15 amino acids. The CDR3 spells CASSMDRLSGNTIYF. The CDR3 nucleotides read TGTGCCAGCAGTATGGACAGGCTCTCTGGAAACACCATATATTTT.

V and J are TRBV15 and TRBJ2-5, with 7 bases that match TRBD2. The CDR3 extends over 16 amino acids. J gave up 2 bases and V 1 base, and 7 bases lay outside the gene matches. Per germline, CDR1 LNHNV and CDR2 YYDKDF (reference sequence). The CDR3 spells CATSRVVAGRQETQYF. In nucleotides, the CDR3 is TGTGCCACCAGCAGAGTGGTAGCGGGCAGACAAGAGACCCAGTACTTC.

The chain couples TRBV2 to TRBJ1-6; 9 bases map to TRBD1. V dropped 8 bases and J dropped 8; count of bases not matched to a gene: 4. CDR1 and CDR2 from the germline V gene are SNHLY and FYNNEI. This CDR3 spans 13 amino acids. CDR3 bases: TGTGCCAGCGAACAGGGGGCGGATTCACCCCTCCACTTT. It specifies CASEQGADSPLHF.

The chain employs TRBV7-2 and TRBJ2-1, with TRBD1 matching over 10 bases. Germline assignment: CDR1 SGHTA and CDR2 FQGNSA. J lost 9 bases, V lost 3 bases, and 8 bases had no gene match. This CDR3 is 15 amino acids long. The CDR3 protein is CASSFSGQGFGEQFF. The CDR3 coding sequence is TGTGCCAGCAGCTTTTCGGGACAGGGGTTTGGTGAGCAGTTCTTC.

The chain links TRBV7-9 to TRBJ1-4, with a possible D match to TRBD1 (5 bases). V lost 5 bases, J lost 8 bases, and 24 bases lay in between. This CDR3 contains 17 residues. In germline, CDR1 is SEHNR, CDR2 FQNEAQ (reference sequence). For the CDR3, the DNA is TGTGCCAGCAGCCAGGCCGGGGGGATAACAGTAGGAGAAAAACTGTTTTTT. Residues: CASSQAGGITVGEKLFF.

This clone was seen a handful of times. The same CDR3 is also encoded by other DNA sequences in this sample. The V and J genes are TRBV5-1 and TRBJ2-1; 11 bases line up with TRBD1. The J segment lost 4 bases and the V segment lost 4 bases, leaving 7 bases of the junction unmatched. This CDR3 is 16 amino acids long. CDR1 SGHRS and CDR2 YFSETQ come from the germline V gene. The CDR3 DNA sequence: TGCGCCAGCAGCCCAGGGACAGGGGGGCCATACAATGAGCAGTTCTTC. Encoded protein: CASSPGTGGPYNEQFF.

This chain connects TRBV28 to TRBJ1-3, with D tentatively TRBD1 (6 bases). The ends were cut back, 10 bases at V and 2 bases at J, with 18 bases in the middle. Germline V lookup: CDR1 MDHEN, CDR2 SYDVKM. The CDR3 has 15 residues. The CDR3 DNA sequence: TGTGCCACAAGGGGGGAGGGCTCTGCTGGAAACACCATATATTTT. Amino acids: CATRGEGSAGNTIYF.

The V and J genes are TRBV19 and TRBJ2-1; 7 bases align to TRBD2. CDR3 length: 12 residues. V was clipped by 3 bases and J by 14 bases; unmatched bases: 7. CDR1 is LNHDA and CDR2 is SQIVND in the germline V gene (reference sequence). The CDR3 protein is CASSMSLADKFF. For the CDR3, the DNA is TGTGCCAGTAGTATGTCGCTAGCGGATAAGTTCTTC. The full variable domain, its missing parts supplied by reference TRBV19 and TRBJ2-1, is DGGITQSPKYLFRKEGQNVTLSCEQNLNHDAMYWYRQDPGQGLRLIYYSQIVNDFQKGDIAEGYSVSREKKESFPLTVTSAQKNPTAFYLCASSMSLADKFFGPGTRLTVL.

V is TRBV30 and J is TRBJ1-2, with TRBD1 matching 7 bases. CDR3 length: 13 residues. The V gene's germline CDR1 is GTSNPN and CDR2 SVGIG (reference sequence). The V segment lost 4 bases and the J segment 4 bases; nucleotides outside the gene matches: 6. The CDR3 spells CAWKRTGLYGYTF. In DNA form, the CDR3 reads TGTGCCTGGAAGCGGACAGGCCTCTATGGCTACACCTTC.

This chain connects TRBV19 to TRBJ1-1, with D perhaps matching TRBD1 (5 bases). V shed 11 bases and J shed 3 bases, with 16 bases lying between them. This CDR3 spans 13 amino acids. From germline, CDR1 is LNHDA and CDR2 SQIVND (reference sequence). DNA for the CDR3: TGTGCCTCCAAATTAGGGGCATACACTGAAGCTTTCTTT. It is translated as CASKLGAYTEAFF.

The gene calls are TRBV4-1 and TRBJ1-1; D gene ambiguous. The germline V and J ends were trimmed by 0 bases and 3 bases, with 17 bases remaining between them. CDR1 is MGHRA and CDR2 is YSYEKL in the germline V gene. The CDR3 has 17 residues. CDR3 in DNA: TGCGCCAGCAGCCAAGATCCCGGAGGGAATAGGGACACTGAAGCTTTCTTT. Its protein is CASSQDPGGNRDTEAFF.

The J gene is TRBJ2-3, the V gene TRBV27, with a weak D call TRBD2 (6 bases). The CDR3 is 15 residues long. V lost 6 bases, J lost 0 bases, and 13 bases lay in between. Germline CDR1 reads MNHEY; CDR2 reads SMNVEV (reference sequence). CDR3 in DNA: TGTGCCAGCAGGGGGGAGGTTTACAGCACAGATACGCAGTATTTT. Its protein is CASRGEVYSTDTQYF.

This clone showed up just once. The rearrangement links TRBV6-5 to TRBJ2-7; D gene ambiguous. Germline CDR1 reads MNHEY; CDR2 reads SVGAGI. Between the trimmed V and J ends, which lost 0 bases and 1 base, there was a span of 7 bases. This CDR3 spans 14 amino acids. The CDR3 nucleotides read TGTGCCAGCAGTTACTCGGCTCCTTCCTACGAGCAGTACTTC. This encodes CASSYSAPSYEQYF.

This chain links TRBV29-1 with TRBJ2-1; D not certain. The germline V and J ends were trimmed by 2 bases and 7 bases, with 15 bases remaining between them. Germline loops: CDR1 SQVTM, CDR2 ANQGSEA. The CDR3 length is 14 residues. CDR3 in amino acids: CSVELLVLVNEQFF. DNA of the CDR3: TGCAGCGTTGAACTTCTAGTCCTTGTTAATGAGCAGTTCTTC.

This chain connects TRBV5-5 to TRBJ1-4; D remains unclear. This CDR3 region has 16 residues. Germline V gene sequence: CDR1 SGHKS, CDR2 YYEKEE (reference sequence). The V gene lost 4 bases and the J gene lost 2 bases, with 15 bases spanning the gap. Written as DNA, the CDR3 is TGTGCCAGCAGCCGCTCTACAGTAAATACTAATGAAAAACTGTTTTTT. Translated: CASSRSTVNTNEKLFF.

The rearrangement uses TRBV10-1 and TRBJ2-2; 10 bases line up with TRBD1. Germline-derived CDR1 and CDR2 are WNHNN and SYGVQD (reference sequence). Trimming cost V 9 bases and J 6 bases; bases outside gene matches: 7. This CDR3 spans 14 amino acids. CDR3 loop: CASKAGTGAGELFF. CDR3 bases: TGCGCCAGTAAGGCCGGGACAGGGGCCGGGGAGCTGTTTTTT.

The chain's CDR3 is CASSRGQGKETQYF. The CDR3 DNA follows: TGTGCCAGCTCACGGGGACAGGGAAAAGAGACCCAGTACTTC. This rearrangement joins TRBV18 to TRBJ2-5; TRBD1 matches at 9 bases. The germline V gene encodes CDR1 KGHSH and CDR2 LQKENI. The V gene end was trimmed by 4 bases and the J gene end by 3 bases; junction bases not matched to a gene: 3. The CDR3 totals 14 residues.

This clone was seen only a few times. The chain combines TRBV5-1 with TRBJ2-7; D is undetermined. The CDR3 length is 12 residues. Germline V gene data show CDR1 as SGHRS and CDR2 as YFSETQ. The V end lost 2 bases, the J end lost 5 bases, and 8 bases lay between the germline ends. The CDR3 loop reads CASSFNENEQYF. Written as DNA, the CDR3 is TGCGCCAGCAGCTTTAATGAGAACGAGCAGTACTTC.

The chain is built from TRBV19 and TRBJ2-6; D is perhaps TRBD2 (7 bases). The CDR3 is 15 residues long. The ends were cut back, 8 bases at V and 0 bases at J, with 11 bases in the middle. Per germline, CDR1 LNHDA and CDR2 SQIVND (reference sequence). The CDR3 loop is CASSRGGSGANVLTF. The CDR3 region has the DNA TGTGCCAGTTCTAGGGGGGGCTCTGGGGCCAACGTCCTGACTTTC.

The chain has TRBV29-1 and TRBJ2-2; D gene unclear. Trimming removed 7 bases at V and 0 bases at J, with 9 bases between. Looked up from germline, CDR1 is SQVTM and CDR2 is ANQGSEA. CDR3 size: 13 residues. The CDR3 DNA reads as TGCAGCGCCAGGAACGCGAACACCGGGGAGCTGTTTTTT. It encodes CSARNANTGELFF.

The chain joins TRBV5-6 to TRBJ2-1, with D maybe TRBD2 (5 bases). Germline V gene lookup returns CDR1 SGHDT and CDR2 YYEEEE. The CDR3 totals 14 residues. V shed 0 bases and J shed 9 bases, with 13 bases lying between them. As DNA, the CDR3 is TGTGCCAGCAGCTTGGCCCCCAGCGGCGTTGAGCAGTTCTTC. Its protein product is CASSLAPSGVEQFF.

The J gene is TRBJ2-3, the V gene TRBV6-1; D perhaps matches TRBD2 (6 bases). V was pared by 3 bases and J by 6 bases, with 16 bases between. The CDR3 has 15 amino acids. Germline V CDR1 and CDR2: MNHNS, SASEGT. The CDR3 nucleotides read TGTGCCAGCAGTGAGGGTGGGACTCCCAGGGATACGCAGTATTTT. This codes for CASSEGGTPRDTQYF.

The chain employs TRBV5-1 and TRBJ1-5, with D possibly matching TRBD1 (5 bases). This CDR3 comprises 14 residues. CDR1 SGHRS and CDR2 YFSETQ come from the germline V gene. Trimming left V 2 bases short and J 7 bases short, with 13 bases between. CDR3 region: CASSFTGLEQPQHF. CDR3 DNA: TGCGCCAGCAGCTTTACAGGATTGGAACAGCCCCAGCATTTT.

This chain uses TRBV27 with TRBJ2-7; 8 bases line up with TRBD1. The CDR3 is 16 amino acids. Germline V CDR1 and CDR2: MNHEY, SMNVEV (reference sequence). V lost 5 bases to trimming and J lost 1 base; unmatched junction nucleotides: 10. CDR3 DNA: TGTGCCAGCAGTCCAACAGGGGGTTTAGGATCCTACGAGCAGTACTTC. Translation gives CASSPTGGLGSYEQYF.